This T cell receptor (beta chain) was retrieved from a study of patients and donors after allogeneic stem cell transplantation. Looked up from germline, CDR1 is SGHTA and CDR2 is FQGTGA. V was pared by 2 bases and J by 6 bases, with 14 bases between. There are 15 residues in the CDR3. In TCRdb, the RT-PCR reads were re-called with MiXCR into one record per CDR3 protein. Of roughly 880,000 distinct CDR3 sequences listed, more than 15% are singletons. Source material: blood, either unsorted or a sorted T cell fraction (not recorded which). The chain couples TRBV7-3 to TRBJ2-1; D could derive from TRBD1 or TRBD2 (5 bases each). This TCR was sampled from a human donor who was either an allogeneic HSCT recipient or a stem cell or donor lymphocyte infusion donor (not recorded which). It is not recorded whose cells these are; they may come from a transplant donor. The CDR3 DNA reads TGTGCCAGCAGCTTAGGGCGGGCCGGGACCAATGAGCAGTTCTTC. It codes for CASSLGRAGTNEQFF.